This TCR beta chain is from a study of blood T cell repertoires in COVID-19. Study-level background: T cells, B-cell-depleted T cells, or PBMCs supplied cDNA or gDNA.

Seattle patients were enrolled during active infection and followed longitudinally. Per the original methods: Reference gene primers were amplified, and this amplification served to estimate nucleated cell counts. The repertoire was sequenced with immunoSEQ multiplex PCR; TCRdb's copy has only in-frame clones and lacks some. That table is the source of V, J and clone size, and D and trimming were worked out from the DNA. In the table there are under 450,000 clones, around 88% of which are singletons. V shed 5 bases and J 5 bases; nucleotides not matched to a gene: 6. The CDR3 covers 14 residues. CDR1 MNHNY and CDR2 SVGAGI come from the germline V gene (reference sequence).

The origin of this receptor is a woman between 45 and 65 years old with COVID-19, enrolled during active disease. This sequence joins TRBV6-6 and TRBJ2-7, with 10 nucleotides matching TRBD1. The material sequenced was peripheral blood. Written as DNA, the CDR3 is TGTGCCAGCAGTAGCCGGGACAGGGGTGACGAGCAGTACTTC. Protein sequence: CASSSRDRGDEQYF.